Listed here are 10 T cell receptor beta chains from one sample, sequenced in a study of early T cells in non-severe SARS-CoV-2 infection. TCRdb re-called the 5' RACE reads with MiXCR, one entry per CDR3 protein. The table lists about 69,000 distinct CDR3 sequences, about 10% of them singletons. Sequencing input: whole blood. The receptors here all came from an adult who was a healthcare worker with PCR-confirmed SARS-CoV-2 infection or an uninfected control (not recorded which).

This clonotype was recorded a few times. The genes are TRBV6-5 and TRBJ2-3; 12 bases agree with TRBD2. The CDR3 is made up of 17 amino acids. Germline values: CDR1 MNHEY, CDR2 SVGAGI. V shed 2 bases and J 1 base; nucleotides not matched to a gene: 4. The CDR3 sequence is CASSYQRLAGGTDTQYF. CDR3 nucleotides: TGTGCCAGCAGTTACCAACGACTAGCGGGGGGCACAGATACGCAGTATTTT.

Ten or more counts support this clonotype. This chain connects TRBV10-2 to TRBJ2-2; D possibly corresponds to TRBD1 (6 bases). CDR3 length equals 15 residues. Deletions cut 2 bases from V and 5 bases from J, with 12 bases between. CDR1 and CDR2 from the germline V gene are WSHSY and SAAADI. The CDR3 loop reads CASSEVGAPTGELFF. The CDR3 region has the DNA TGCGCCAGCAGTGAGGTGGGGGCGCCAACCGGGGAGCTGTTTTTT.

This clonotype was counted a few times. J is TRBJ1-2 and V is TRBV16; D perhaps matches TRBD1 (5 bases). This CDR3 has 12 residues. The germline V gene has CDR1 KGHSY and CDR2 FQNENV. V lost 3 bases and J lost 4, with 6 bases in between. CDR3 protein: CASSQGVYGYTF. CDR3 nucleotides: TGTGCCAGCAGCCAGGGGGTCTATGGCTACACCTTC.

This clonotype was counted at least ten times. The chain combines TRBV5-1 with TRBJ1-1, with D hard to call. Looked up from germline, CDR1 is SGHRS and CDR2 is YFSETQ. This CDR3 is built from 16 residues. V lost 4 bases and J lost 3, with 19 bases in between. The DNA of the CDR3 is TGCGCCAGCAGCCCCGGGTCGTGGTTAGAGGACACTGAAGCTTTCTTT. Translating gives CASSPGSWLEDTEAFF.

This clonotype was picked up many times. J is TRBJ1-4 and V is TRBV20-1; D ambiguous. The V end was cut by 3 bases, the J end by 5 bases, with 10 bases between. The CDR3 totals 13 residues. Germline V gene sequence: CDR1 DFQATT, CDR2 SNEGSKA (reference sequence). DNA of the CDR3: TGCAGTGCTAGGTCTTCTTTAAATGAAAAACTGTTTTTT. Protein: CSARSSLNEKLFF.

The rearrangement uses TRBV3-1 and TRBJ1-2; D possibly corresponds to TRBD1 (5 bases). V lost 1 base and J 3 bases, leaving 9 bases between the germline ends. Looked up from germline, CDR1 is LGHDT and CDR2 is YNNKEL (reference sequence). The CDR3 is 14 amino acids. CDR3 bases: TGTGCCAGCAGCCAAGTTCTGGGGGACTATGGCTACACCTTC. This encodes CASSQVLGDYGYTF.

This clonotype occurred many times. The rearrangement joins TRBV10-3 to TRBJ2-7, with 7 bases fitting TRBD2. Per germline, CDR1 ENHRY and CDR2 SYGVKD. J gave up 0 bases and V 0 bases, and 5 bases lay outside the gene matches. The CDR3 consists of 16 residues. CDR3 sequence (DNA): TGTGCCATCAGTGAGTCTTTGCTAGCGGTCTCCTACGAGCAGTACTTC. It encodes CAISESLLAVSYEQYF.

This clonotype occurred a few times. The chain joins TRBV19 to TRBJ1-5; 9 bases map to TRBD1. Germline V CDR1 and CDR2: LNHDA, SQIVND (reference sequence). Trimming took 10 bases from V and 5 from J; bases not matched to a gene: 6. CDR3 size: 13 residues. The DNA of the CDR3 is TGTGCCACTTGGGACAGGGATGATCAGCCCCAGCATTTT. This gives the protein CATWDRDDQPQHF. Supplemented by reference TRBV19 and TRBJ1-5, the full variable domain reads DGGITQSPKYLFRKEGQNVTLSCEQNLNHDAMYWYRQDPGQGLRLIYYSQIVNDFQKGDIAEGYSVSREKKESFPLTVTSAQKNPTAFYLCATWDRDDQPQHFGDGTRLSIL.

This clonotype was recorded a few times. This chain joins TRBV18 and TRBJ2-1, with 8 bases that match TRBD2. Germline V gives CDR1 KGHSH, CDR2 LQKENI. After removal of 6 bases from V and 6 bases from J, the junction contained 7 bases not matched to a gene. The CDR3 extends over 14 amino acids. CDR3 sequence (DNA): TGTGCCAGCTCGTCGGGACTAGGGACCAATGAGCAGTTCTTC. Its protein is CASSSGLGTNEQFF.

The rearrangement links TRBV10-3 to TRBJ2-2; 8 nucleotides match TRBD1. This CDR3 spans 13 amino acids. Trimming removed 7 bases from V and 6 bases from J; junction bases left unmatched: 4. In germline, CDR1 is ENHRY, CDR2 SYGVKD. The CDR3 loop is CAINGGQAGELFF. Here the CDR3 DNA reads TGTGCCATCAACGGGGGACAGGCCGGGGAGCTGTTTTTT.